The present entry profiles one T cell receptor beta chain with its context. 13 Jbeta primers and 60 Vbeta primers were used for the PCR. TCRdb's copy holds only in-frame clones and misses some; the assay was immunoSEQ multiplex PCR. This table has 130,000 to 150,000 clones, around 79% appearing once. This entry is derived from a study of cytomegalovirus exposure and HLA in healthy donors. The CDR3 is 15 residues long. The V end lost 0 bases, the J end lost 0 bases, and 8 bases lay between the germline ends. The germline V gene has CDR1 SGHDT and CDR2 YYEEEE. Material: PBMCs. This clonotype originated in a female donor in good health and CMV-seronegative. This chain uses TRBV5-6 with TRBJ2-3; D may be TRBD2 (6 bases). CDR3 sequence reads: CASSLERGSTDTQYF. The DNA for the CDR3 is TGTGCCAGCAGCTTGGAACGGGGGAGCACAGATACGCAGTATTTT.